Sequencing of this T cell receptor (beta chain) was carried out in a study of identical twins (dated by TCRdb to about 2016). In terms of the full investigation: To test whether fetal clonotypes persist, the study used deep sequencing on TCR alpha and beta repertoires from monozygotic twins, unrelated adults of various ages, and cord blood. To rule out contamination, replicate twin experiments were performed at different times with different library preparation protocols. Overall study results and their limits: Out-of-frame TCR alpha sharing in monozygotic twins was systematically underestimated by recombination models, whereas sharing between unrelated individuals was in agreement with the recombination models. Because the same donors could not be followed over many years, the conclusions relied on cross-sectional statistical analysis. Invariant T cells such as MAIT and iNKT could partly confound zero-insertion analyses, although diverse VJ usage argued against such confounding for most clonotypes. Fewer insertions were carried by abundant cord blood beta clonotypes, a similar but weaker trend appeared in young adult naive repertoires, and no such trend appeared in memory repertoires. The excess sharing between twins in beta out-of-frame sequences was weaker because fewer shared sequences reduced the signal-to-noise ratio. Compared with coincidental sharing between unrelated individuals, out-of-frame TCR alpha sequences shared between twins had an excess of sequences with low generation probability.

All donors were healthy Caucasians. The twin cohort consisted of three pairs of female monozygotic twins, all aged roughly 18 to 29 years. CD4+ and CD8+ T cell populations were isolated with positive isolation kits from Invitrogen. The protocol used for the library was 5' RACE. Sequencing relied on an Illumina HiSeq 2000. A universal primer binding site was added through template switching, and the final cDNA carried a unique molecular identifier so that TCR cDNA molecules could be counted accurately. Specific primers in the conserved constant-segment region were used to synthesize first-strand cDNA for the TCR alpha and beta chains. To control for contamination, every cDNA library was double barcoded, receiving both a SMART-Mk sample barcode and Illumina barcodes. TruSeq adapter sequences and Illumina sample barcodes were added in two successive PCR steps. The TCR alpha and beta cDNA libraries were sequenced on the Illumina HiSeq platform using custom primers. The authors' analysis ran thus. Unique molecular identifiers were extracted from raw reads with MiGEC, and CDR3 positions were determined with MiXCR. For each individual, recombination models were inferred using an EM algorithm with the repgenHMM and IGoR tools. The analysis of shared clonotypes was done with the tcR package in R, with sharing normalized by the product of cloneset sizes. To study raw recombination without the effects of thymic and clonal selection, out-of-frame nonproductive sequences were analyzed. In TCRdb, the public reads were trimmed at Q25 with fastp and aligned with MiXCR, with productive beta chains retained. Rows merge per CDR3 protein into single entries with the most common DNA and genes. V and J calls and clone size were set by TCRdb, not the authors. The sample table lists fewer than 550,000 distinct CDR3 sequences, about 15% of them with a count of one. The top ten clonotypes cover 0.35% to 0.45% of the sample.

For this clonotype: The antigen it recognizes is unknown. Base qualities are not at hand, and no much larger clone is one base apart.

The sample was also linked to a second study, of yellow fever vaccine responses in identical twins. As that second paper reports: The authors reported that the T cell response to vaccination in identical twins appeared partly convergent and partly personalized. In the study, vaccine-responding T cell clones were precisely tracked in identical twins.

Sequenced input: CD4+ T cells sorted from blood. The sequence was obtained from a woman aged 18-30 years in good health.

CDR3 reads: CAISGGDSPLKYNEQFF. The nucleotide sequence reads TGTGCCATCAGTGGAGGGGACAGCCCCTTGAAATACAATGAGCAGTTCTTC. The chain employs TRBV10-3 and TRBJ2-1, with 7 central nucleotides matching TRBD1. Compared with germline, V lacks 4 bases and J lacks 4 bases; bases without a gene match: 13. Counted from cysteine to phenylalanine, this CDR3 has 17 amino acids. Only CDR3 DNA is held: 51 bases, read in frame from base 1. Via the germline V gene, CDR1 is ENHRY and CDR2 SYGVKD.